This T cell receptor (beta chain) was sequenced in a study of T cell repertoires in cytomegalovirus infection. TCRdb re-called the reads through MiXCR, storing one row per CDR3 protein. Of about 310,000 distinct CDR3 sequences in the sample, approximately 25% are singletons; the top ten hold approximately 12%. This clonotype has ten or more counts. Its target is not known. V dropped 5 bases and J dropped 0 bases, with 11 bases sitting between them. CDR1 and CDR2 from the germline V gene are SGHTA and FQGNSA. The CDR3 extends over 14 amino acids. The starting material was cultured PBMCs, obtained from culture after CMV antigen stimulation. This TCR derives from a human donor in good health (CMV status not recorded). Some clones in this sample may be carry-over from other donors' samples. The chain recombines TRBV7-2 with TRBJ2-7, with D maybe TRBD2 (6 bases). CDR3 coding DNA: TGTGCCAGCAGCCGAGGACTAACCTCCTACGAGCAGTACTTC. It translates to CASSRGLTSYEQYF.